This TCR beta chain was captured by sequencing in a study of blood T cell repertoires in COVID-19. The CDR3 runs to 15 residues. V lost 0 bases to trimming and J lost 2 bases, with 10 bases between them. In germline, CDR1 is LGHNA, CDR2 YSLEER. Sequencing used immunoSEQ multiplex PCR; TCRdb keeps in-frame clones, though not all of them. Here the sample spans 250,000 to 350,000 clones, 92% being singletons. V is TRBV4-3 and J is TRBJ1-2, with D perhaps matching TRBD1 (6 bases). This receptor was obtained from a woman between 25 and 40 years old who had recovered from COVID-19. Specimen: PBMCs or T cells enriched from blood (not recorded which). CDR3: CASSQDLRGNYGYTF. The CDR3 region has the DNA TGCGCCAGCAGCCAAGATCTCAGGGGCAACTATGGCTACACCTTC.